The 29 T cell receptor beta chains reported below all come from one sample, sequenced in a study of T-cell reconstitution after alpha-beta-depleted transplantation in children. The library targeted TCRbeta and was prepared with unique molecular identifiers. TCRdb recomputed calls from the PCR reads with MiXCR, one row per CDR3 protein. The sample lists about 300,000 distinct CDR3 sequences; about 9.5% were seen once. The sequences come from PBMCs, collected before TCRalphabeta/CD19-depleted stem cell transplant. The receptors were gathered from a boy in the first two years of life with acute myeloid leukemia, due to receive a stem cell transplant.

The rearrangement joins TRBV23-1 to TRBJ2-3; maybe TRBD1 (5 bases). TRBV23-1 is given ORF status, its function remaining uncertain. Trimming stripped 2 bases from V and 3 bases from J, with 21 bases between. The CDR3 spans 18 residues. The CDR3 loop reads CASSQRGLGRVGTDTQYF. In DNA form, the CDR3 reads TGCGCCAGCAGTCAAAGGGGCCTAGGCAGGGTAGGGACAGATACGCAGTATTTT.

This clonotype appeared many times. The V and J genes are TRBV7-8 and TRBJ2-1, with D perhaps TRBD1 (6 bases). V lost 5 bases and J lost 4, with 18 bases in between. The CDR3 totals 16 residues. Germline lookup yields CDR1 SGHVS and CDR2 FQNEAQ. The CDR3 DNA reads TGTGCCAGCAGCCAACAGGGAAAAGCACTTTACAATGAGCAGTTCTTC. Translated: CASSQQGKALYNEQFF.

Many counts were recorded for this clonotype. The CDR3 is CASSAPTGVGTEAFF. The CDR3 region has the DNA TGTGCCAGCAGCGCCCCGACAGGGGTTGGCACTGAAGCTTTCTTT. The chain employs TRBV11-2 and TRBJ1-1; 8 bases agree with TRBD1. V trimming: 5 bases; J trimming: 4 bases; junction bases outside the gene matches: 9. Per the germline V gene, CDR1 is SGHAT and CDR2 is FQNNGV. The CDR3 sequence is 15 residues long.

This chain links TRBV20-1 with TRBJ2-1; 14 positions match TRBD2. The CDR3 runs 17 residues. CDR1 DFQATT and CDR2 SNEGSKA come from the germline V gene (reference sequence). The CDR3 loop reads CCAMTSGGAGSYNEQFF. The DNA of the CDR3 is TGCTGCGCTATGACTAGCGGGGGGGCCGGCTCCTACAATGAGCAGTTCTTC.

V is TRBV6-1 and J is TRBJ2-2, with 8 nucleotides matching TRBD2. Trimming cost V 4 bases and J 4 bases; bases outside gene matches: 8. CDR3 length: 16 amino acids. Germline assignment: CDR1 MNHNS and CDR2 SASEGT. This chain's CDR3 is CASSGGGLAGTGELFF. The DNA for the CDR3 is TGTGCCAGCAGTGGGGGGGGGCTAGCGGGCACCGGGGAGCTGTTTTTT.

The table lists this clonotype with many counts. The CDR3 bases are TGTGCCAGCAGCTTGGTGGACGAGGGAATACGCAATGAGCAGTTCTTC. It specifies CASSLVDEGIRNEQFF. The chain couples TRBV5-6 to TRBJ2-1, with a weak D call TRBD2 (5 bases). V dropped 0 bases and J dropped 6 bases, with 16 bases sitting between them. The CDR3 contains 16 residues. Germline V CDR1 and CDR2: SGHDT, YYEEEE.

This clonotype was seen a handful of times. The rearrangement joins TRBV3-1 to TRBJ1-1; D is perhaps TRBD1 (5 bases). V was trimmed by 5 bases and J by 1 base, leaving 8 bases between them. The CDR3 runs to 13 residues. Germline V gives CDR1 LGHDT, CDR2 YNNKEL (reference sequence). The CDR3, as DNA: TGTGCCAGCAGCTGGGGGTCGAACACTGAAGCTTTCTTT. This gives the protein CASSWGSNTEAFF.

This clonotype has ten or more counts. This chain joins TRBV6-2 or TRBV6-3 and TRBJ2-1, with 8 positions matching TRBD1. This CDR3 has 13 residues. Germline trimming cut 7 bases from V and 6 bases from J; bases unmatched to any gene: 5. CDR1 MNHEY and CDR2 SVGEGT come from the germline V gene. CDR3 bases: TGTGCCAGCACGGGACAGGTGCTCAATGAGCAGTTCTTC. This codes for CASTGQVLNEQFF.

This clonotype occurred many times. The J gene is TRBJ1-2, the V gene TRBV7-3; 7 bases agree with TRBD1. The CDR3 covers 15 residues. The V and J ends lost 5 bases and 3 bases, in that order; junction bases with no gene match: 9. In germline, CDR1 is SGHTA, CDR2 FQGTGA. In DNA, the CDR3 is TGTGCCAGCAGCCCCTCCCAGGGGGTTTACTATGGCTACACCTTC. Translated, it gives CASSPSQGVYYGYTF. The entire variable domain, with the rest obtained from reference TRBV7-3 and TRBJ1-2, is as follows: GAGVSQTPSNKVTEKGKYVELRCDPISGHTALYWYRQSLGQGPEFLIYFQGTGAADDSGLPNDRFFAVRPEGSVSTLKIQRTERGDSAVYLCASSPSQGVYYGYTFGSGTRLTVV.

At least ten counts were recorded for this clonotype. The chain is built from TRBV6-2 or TRBV6-3 and TRBJ2-7; TRBD2 matches at 12 bases. This CDR3 contains 16 residues. The junction had 7 bases not matched to a gene; V was cut back by 4 bases and J by 3 bases. Germline V lookup: CDR1 MNHEY, CDR2 SVGEGT. CDR3 residues: CASSSTSGRPDYEQYF. The CDR3 coding sequence is TGTGCCAGCAGTTCTACTAGCGGGAGGCCGGACTACGAGCAGTACTTC.

The genes are TRBV7-6 and TRBJ2-3, with 7 bases that match TRBD2. CDR3 length equals 15 residues. V lost 5 bases, J lost 0 bases, and 5 bases stayed unmatched. The germline V gene encodes CDR1 SGHVS and CDR2 FNYEAQ. CDR3 in amino acids: CASSLSGLSTDTQYF. CDR3 in DNA: TGTGCCAGCAGCCTTAGCGGGCTTAGCACAGATACGCAGTATTTT.

This clonotype has a count of ten or more. This chain uses TRBV4-3 with TRBJ2-7; D is ambiguous. This CDR3 region has 15 residues. Germline loops: CDR1 LGHNA, CDR2 YSLEER. Trimming cost V 0 bases and J 3 bases, with 12 bases left between them. The CDR3 spells CASSQDPETSYEQYF. In DNA form, the CDR3 reads TGCGCCAGCAGCCAAGACCCGGAGACAAGCTACGAGCAGTACTTC.

The chain joins TRBV28 to TRBJ1-5; tentatively, D is TRBD1 (5 bases). This CDR3 has 14 amino acids. Germline CDR1 and CDR2: MDHEN and SYDVKM. The V gene lost 3 bases and the J gene lost 5 bases, with 11 bases spanning the gap. The CDR3 bases are TGTGCCAGCAGTTTGACAGAGTATTATCAGCCCCAGCATTTT. Amino acid sequence: CASSLTEYYQPQHF.

Ten or more counts support this clonotype. The chain couples TRBV20-1 to TRBJ2-1; possible D gene TRBD2, 5 bases. Per germline, CDR1 DFQATT and CDR2 SNEGSKA (reference sequence). With 4 bases removed from V and 5 bases from J, the gap between germline ends came to 12 bases. This CDR3 has 13 residues. This chain's CDR3 is CSAKRAFNNEQFF. For the CDR3, the DNA is TGCAGTGCTAAGAGGGCCTTTAACAATGAGCAGTTCTTC.

This clonotype has at least ten counts. The V and J genes are TRBV27 and TRBJ2-5, with 12 bases fitting TRBD1. CDR3 length equals 15 residues. V dropped 6 bases and J dropped 5; count of bases not matched to a gene: 7. Germline lookup yields CDR1 MNHEY and CDR2 SMNVEV (reference sequence). The chain's CDR3 is CASSEWDRGRETQYF. The CDR3 region has the DNA TGTGCCAGCAGCGAATGGGACAGGGGGCGGGAGACCCAGTACTTC.

At least ten counts were recorded for this clonotype. The chain joins TRBV5-5 to TRBJ2-5; 7 bases match TRBD1. The CDR3 extends over 14 amino acids. V trimming: 0 bases; J trimming: 3 bases; junction bases outside the gene matches: 2. Germline loops: CDR1 SGHKS, CDR2 YYEKEE (reference sequence). The CDR3 sequence: CASSLEGTEETQYF. CDR3 bases: TGTGCCAGCAGCTTGGAGGGGACAGAAGAGACCCAGTACTTC.

This clonotype was seen ten or more times. V is TRBV25-1 and J is TRBJ2-3, with D possibly being TRBD1 or TRBD2 (5 bases each). V lost 3 bases and J 6 bases, leaving 16 bases between the germline ends. Germline-derived CDR1 and CDR2 are MGHDK and SYGVNS. The CDR3 contains 15 residues. CDR3 residues: CASSDWGNSGDTQYF. As DNA, the CDR3 is TGTGCCAGCAGTGATTGGGGGAACAGTGGCGATACGCAGTATTTT.

In this sample, this clonotype turned up a few times. V and J are TRBV6-5 and TRBJ2-1, with 9 bases fitting TRBD2. The CDR3 is made up of 17 amino acids. V lost 0 bases, J lost 3 bases, and 6 bases stayed unmatched. Germline V gene sequence: CDR1 MNHEY, CDR2 SVGAGI. The CDR3 DNA follows: TGTGCCAGCAGTTACTCGCGGCTAGCGGGAATCTACAATGAGCAGTTCTTC. Translation: CASSYSRLAGIYNEQFF.

The sample holds many counts of this clonotype. In nucleotides, the CDR3 is TGTGCCAGCAAACAGCGGGGGGGCCCCAACGAGCAGTACTTC. It is translated as CASKQRGGPNEQYF. The chain couples TRBV7-8 to TRBJ2-7; 10 bases line up with TRBD2. V dropped 7 bases and J dropped 5; count of bases not matched to a gene: 8. The CDR3 is 14 residues long. Germline V gives CDR1 SGHVS, CDR2 FQNEAQ.

This chain connects TRBV6-1 to TRBJ1-2; D gene ambiguous. Germline values: CDR1 MNHNS, CDR2 SASEGT. This CDR3 has 17 amino acids. With 0 bases removed from V and 7 bases from J, the gap between germline ends came to 21 bases. The CDR3 here is CASSEAHDSPVPTGYTF. CDR3 nucleotides: TGTGCCAGCAGTGAAGCGCATGACTCTCCCGTTCCCACTGGCTACACCTTC.

This clonotype appeared many times. The chain has TRBV5-5 and TRBJ1-1; TRBD1 agrees at 11 bases. This CDR3 contains 16 residues. With V trimmed by 5 bases and J by 5 bases, 11 bases remained unmatched. Germline CDR1 is SGHKS and CDR2 is YYEKEE (reference sequence). Written as DNA, the CDR3 is TGTGCCAGCAGTGGGGGACAGGGGGTGGGTGGAACTGAAGCTTTCTTT. It encodes CASSGGQGVGGTEAFF.

This clonotype was seen many times. The J gene is TRBJ1-1, the V gene TRBV28, with TRBD1 matching over 7 bases. Germline V gene lookup returns CDR1 MDHEN and CDR2 SYDVKM. The V and J ends lost 5 bases and 1 base, in that order; junction bases with no gene match: 1. CDR3 length: 13 amino acids. CDR3 sequence (DNA): TGTGCCAGCAGTCACAGGGGGAACACTGAAGCTTTCTTT. Its translation is CASSHRGNTEAFF.

There are many counts of this clonotype. V gene TRBV5-6 combines with J gene TRBJ2-2; the D call may be TRBD1 or TRBD2 (5 bases each). Trimming cost V 0 bases and J 5 bases, with 14 bases left between them. Germline CDR1 SGHDT, CDR2 YYEEEE. The CDR3 totals 16 residues. The CDR3 DNA follows: TGTGCCAGCAGCTTGGGACACCGAGGGGTGACCGGGGAGCTGTTTTTT. Its translation: CASSLGHRGVTGELFF.

The J gene is TRBJ1-5, the V gene TRBV19; D unresolved. Trimming took 2 bases from V and 5 from J, leaving 10 bases between them. Germline V lookup: CDR1 LNHDA, CDR2 SQIVND (reference sequence). The CDR3 runs 14 residues. DNA of the CDR3: TGTGCCAGTAGTATAAGGACGGTTGATCAGCCCCAGCATTTT. Encoded protein: CASSIRTVDQPQHF.

This clonotype was seen just once. Possible read error: a much larger clone is one base away. V gene TRBV6-2 or TRBV6-3 combines with J gene TRBJ1-2; D unresolved. Looked up from germline, CDR1 is MNHEY and CDR2 is SVGEGT. The V gene lost 2 bases and the J gene lost 12 bases, with 10 bases spanning the gap. The CDR3 extends over 11 amino acids. CDR3 loop: CASSYGQGHTF. In nucleotides, the CDR3 is TGTGCCAGCAGTTACGGCCAAGGCCACACCTTC.

This clonotype showed up many times. The gene calls are TRBV4-2 and TRBJ2-5; D ambiguous. Looked up from germline, CDR1 is LGHNA and CDR2 is YNFKEQ. The ends were cut back, 4 bases at V and 1 base at J, with 25 bases in the middle. The CDR3 contains 19 residues. CDR3 bases: TGTGCCAGCAGCCGGGTAATCATTAGTCATAGGAACCCCCAAGAGACCCAGTACTTC. It encodes CASSRVIISHRNPQETQYF.

The J gene is TRBJ1-5, the V gene TRBV12-3 or TRBV12-4; TRBD1 might be the D (6 bases). Trimming removed 6 bases at V and 0 bases at J, with 18 bases between. CDR3 length: 17 amino acids. The CDR3 sequence: CASSRDRSGGSNQPQHF. CDR3 nucleotides: TGTGCCAGCAGCCGAGACAGGAGCGGGGGTAGCAATCAGCCCCAGCATTTT.

This clonotype was counted many times. The chain has TRBV7-7 and TRBJ2-7, with D perhaps TRBD2 (6 bases). With 5 bases removed from V and 4 bases from J, the gap between germline ends came to 15 bases. Germline V gene lookup returns CDR1 SSHAT and CDR2 FNYEAQ (reference sequence). This CDR3 is built from 14 residues. The CDR3 reads CASSAPGLSYEQYF. CDR3 nucleotides: TGTGCCAGCAGCGCCCCGGGACTTTCATACGAGCAGTACTTC.

The genes are TRBV10-3 and TRBJ1-2; D perhaps matches TRBD1 (6 bases). The CDR3 is 13 amino acids. V dropped 3 bases and J dropped 4 bases, with 9 bases sitting between them. Germline-derived CDR1 and CDR2 are ENHRY and SYGVKD. The CDR3 reads CAISERGGYGYTF. The CDR3, as DNA: TGTGCCATCAGTGAAAGAGGGGGCTATGGCTACACCTTC.